This T cell receptor beta chain was sequenced in a study of blood T cells in healthy people across ages. The CDR3 runs 13 residues. Looked up from germline, CDR1 is DFQATT and CDR2 is SNEGSKA (reference sequence). With 6 bases removed from V and 8 bases from J, the gap between germline ends came to 19 bases. The authors ran a second PCR of 7 to 11 cycles using a sample-barcoded 5' primer and a J-beta primer mix. Each cDNA molecule received a tag from a template-switch adaptor that had 12 random nucleotides. TCRdb reprocessed the 5' RACE reads with MiXCR, giving one entry per CDR3 protein. The profile shows 850,000 to 950,000 distinct CDR3 sequences, 29% of them singletons. With regard to this clonotype: Its antigen remains unknown.

Overall study results and limits: TCR beta diversity per million T cells fell roughly linearly with age.

The rearrangement uses TRBV20-1 and TRBJ1-2, with D possibly matching TRBD1 (6 bases). This TCR came from an elderly woman in good health. Sequenced sample: blood. CDR3 residues: CSARDGGVGGYTF. CDR3 coding DNA: TGCAGTGCCAGGGACGGGGGCGTTGGGGGCTACACCTTC.